This T cell receptor beta chain was identified during a study of T cell repertoires in aging, cancer and after chemotherapy. Only a few counts were recorded for this clonotype. Its antigen remains unidentified. V lost 2 bases and J 6 bases, leaving 14 bases between the germline ends. The CDR3 sequence is 14 residues long. Germline CDR1 is GTSNPN and CDR2 is SVGIG (reference sequence). The template was genomic DNA from peripheral blood, not RNA. Whole-study results and caveats: Across the chemotherapy interval, each cancer cohort showed higher median generation probability, suggesting thymic rebound.

TRB rearrangements spanning V, D and J were amplified using mixed TRB-A/B primers. TCRdb passed the multiplex PCR reads through MiXCR, listing each CDR3 protein once. The sample lists 10,000 to 12,000 distinct CDR3 sequences; 20% to 30% were seen once. Sequenced input: blood. The receptor was derived from a human donor in good health. The rearrangement joins TRBV30 to TRBJ1-5, with D tentatively TRBD1 (5 bases). Here the CDR3 reads CAWSSRGDSQPQHF. The DNA for the CDR3 is TGTGCCTGGAGTTCTCGAGGGGATAGTCAGCCCCAGCATTTT.